Following are 23 T cell receptor beta chains from one sample sequenced in a study of PD-L1 blockade in urothelial cancer. The protocol was immunoSEQ multiplex PCR, while the TCRdb copy is restricted to in-frame clones and leaves out a portion. The top ten clones hold 1.9% of a sample with 45,000 to 55,000 clones, about 85% of them seen once. The time point was: peripheral blood 6 weeks after treatment start. The sequencing here drew on PBMCs, taken around atezolizumab (anti-PD-L1) treatment. Receptor source: a man in his forties or fifties with urothelial cancer.

This clone was seen just once. An end of the junction does not agree with germline; a read error may underlie this. CDR3 loop: CASSLGRLEAQYF. CDR3 in DNA: TGTGCTAGCAGCTTAGGTCGGTTAGAAGCCCAGTACTTC. The gene calls are TRBV7-7 and TRBJ2-5; D is ambiguous. The CDR3 totals 13 residues. Germline assignment: CDR1 SSHAT and CDR2 FNYEAQ (reference sequence).

V gene TRBV5-6 combines with J gene TRBJ1-2, with 7 bases matching TRBD1. V shed 3 bases and J 0 bases; nucleotides not matched to a gene: 8. The germline V gene encodes CDR1 SGHDT and CDR2 YYEEEE. The CDR3 is made up of 16 amino acids. The CDR3, as DNA: TGTGCCAGCAGCTCCAACACGGACAGGCCTAACTATGGCTACACCTTC. Its protein is CASSSNTDRPNYGYTF.

This chain joins TRBV5-6 and TRBJ1-2, with TRBD1 identical over 11 bases. This CDR3 is 18 amino acids long. Germline V gene data show CDR1 as SGHDT and CDR2 as YYEEEE. With 1 base clipped from V and 4 bases from J, the junction kept 12 bases outside the gene matches. CDR3 residues: CASSLSLDRGLSGYGYTF. The CDR3 nucleotides read TGTGCCAGCAGCTTGAGCCTGGACAGGGGGCTTTCGGGCTATGGCTACACCTTC.

The rearrangement links TRBV11-3 to TRBJ2-2; a possible D gene is TRBD2 (7 bases). V was shortened by 4 bases and J by 4 bases, with 19 bases between the two germline ends. The CDR3 is 17 amino acids. In germline, CDR1 is SGHNT, CDR2 YENEEA. CDR3 sequence: CASSYGGQGRATGELFF. The CDR3 region has the DNA TGTGCCAGCAGCTACGGAGGGCAGGGGAGGGCCACCGGGGAGCTGTTTTTT.

The CDR3 loop reads CASSSRHRGWGDTQYF. The CDR3 DNA follows: TGTGCCAGTAGTTCTCGCCACCGGGGGTGGGGAGATACGCAGTATTTT. The chain carries TRBV19 and TRBJ2-3; perhaps TRBD2 as D (6 bases). There are 16 residues in the CDR3. V shed 5 bases and J shed 5 bases, with 20 bases lying between them. Germline V lookup: CDR1 LNHDA, CDR2 SQIVND (reference sequence).

This clone was seen once. The rearrangement uses TRBV9 and TRBJ2-3, with a tentative D call TRBD2 (6 bases). Trimming pared 0 bases from V and 8 bases from J, leaving 16 bases between. This CDR3 contains 15 residues. CDR1 is SGDLS, CDR2 YYNGEE, per germline. CDR3 amino acids: CASSVGGGMSATQYF. The DNA for the CDR3 is TGTGCCAGCAGCGTAGGTGGGGGGATGTCTGCTACGCAGTATTTT. Based on the CDR3 plus reference TRBV9 and TRBJ2-3, the full variable domain is DSGVTQTPKHLITATGQRVTLRCSPRSGDLSVYWYQQSLDQGLQFLIQYYNGEERAKGNILERFSAQQFPDLHSELNLSSLELGDSALYFCASSVGGGMSATQYFGPGTRLTVL.

The sample holds one count of this clone. The chain has TRBV6-5 and TRBJ2-3; the D is unclear. Germline assignment: CDR1 MNHEY and CDR2 SVGAGI. The V and J ends lost 2 bases and 6 bases respectively, with 15 bases between them. The CDR3 is made up of 15 amino acids. In DNA, the CDR3 is TGTGCCAGCAGTTACCTTCATGCGGTCGCGGATACGCAGTATTTT. Amino acid sequence: CASSYLHAVADTQYF.

This clone was recorded a few times. The chain uses TRBV18 and TRBJ1-5; no clear D. The CDR3 has 14 residues. Trimming pared 4 bases from V and 9 bases from J, leaving 16 bases between. Germline V gene lookup returns CDR1 KGHSH and CDR2 LQKENI. The CDR3 loop reads CASSLQDGRAPQHF. For the CDR3, the DNA is TGTGCCAGCTCACTTCAAGACGGGAGGGCGCCCCAGCATTTT.

V gene TRBV5-6 combines with J gene TRBJ2-1; TRBD2 matches 11 bases. The CDR3 is 18 residues long. V shed 5 bases and J 0 bases; nucleotides not matched to a gene: 10. CDR1 is SGHDT and CDR2 is YYEEEE in the germline V gene. CDR3 bases: TGTGCCAGCAGTTTGACTAGCGGGACCACGAGCTCCTACAATGAGCAGTTCTTC. Protein product: CASSLTSGTTSSYNEQFF.

The chain is built from TRBV10-2 and TRBJ1-5; 12 bases line up with TRBD1. CDR1 and CDR2 (germline): WSHSY, SAAADI. CDR3 size: 18 residues. Trimming took 6 bases from V and 1 from J; bases not matched to a gene: 10. The chain's CDR3 is CASSDWDRGRGSNQPQHF. CDR3 bases: TGCGCCAGCAGCGATTGGGACAGGGGGCGCGGAAGCAATCAGCCCCAGCATTTT.

The chain carries TRBV5-1 and TRBJ1-1, with 7 bases that match TRBD1. This CDR3 has 15 residues. Germline values: CDR1 SGHRS, CDR2 YFSETQ. Trimming cost V 0 bases and J 6 bases; bases outside gene matches: 8. CDR3 nucleotide sequence: TGCGCCAGCAGCTTGGAGGCCACAGGGGCCCCTGAAGCTTTCTTT. Encoded protein: CASSLEATGAPEAFF.

The chain combines TRBV6-1 with TRBJ2-7; no reliable D call. Trimming took 6 bases from V and 3 from J, leaving 12 bases between them. Germline assignment: CDR1 MNHNS and CDR2 SASEGT. This CDR3 comprises 13 residues. CDR3 in amino acids: CASRLFRVYEQYF. The CDR3 DNA is TGTGCCAGCAGACTTTTTCGGGTCTACGAGCAGTACTTC.

The chain has TRBV7-3 and TRBJ1-6; perhaps TRBD1 as D (6 bases). CDR1 is SGHTA, CDR2 FQGTGA, per germline. CDR3 length: 15 residues. Trimming pared 2 bases from V and 7 bases from J, leaving 12 bases between. Here the CDR3 DNA reads TGTGCCAGCAGCTTAGGGGGGGCTGGGAATTCACCCCTCCACTTT. Translating it yields CASSLGGAGNSPLHF.

J is TRBJ2-2 and V is TRBV9, with D possibly TRBD2 on 7 matching bases. Between the trimmed V and J ends, which lost 0 bases and 0 bases, there was a span of 15 bases. Germline V gene sequence: CDR1 SGDLS, CDR2 YYNGEE. CDR3 length: 18 amino acids. CDR3 loop: CASSVARGGGPNTGELFF. The CDR3 region has the DNA TGTGCCAGCAGCGTAGCTAGAGGGGGAGGGCCGAACACCGGGGAGCTGTTTTTT. The whole variable domain, remainder taken from reference TRBV9 and TRBJ2-2, is DSGVTQTPKHLITATGQRVTLRCSPRSGDLSVYWYQQSLDQGLQFLIQYYNGEERAKGNILERFSAQQFPDLHSELNLSSLELGDSALYFCASSVARGGGPNTGELFFGEGSRLTVL.

The rearrangement uses TRBV9 and TRBJ2-4; 7 bases fit TRBD1. The CDR3 runs 14 residues. J gave up 11 bases and V 4 bases, and 12 bases lay outside the gene matches. Per germline, CDR1 SGDLS and CDR2 YYNGEE. CDR3 amino acids: CASSPRDSHTLQYF. The CDR3, as DNA: TGTGCCAGCAGCCCTCGGGACAGCCATACCCTTCAGTACTTC.

The chain employs TRBV30 and TRBJ2-7; D is unresolved. The germline gives CDR1 GTSNPN, CDR2 SVGIG (reference sequence). Trimming shortened V by 0 bases and J by 4 bases, and 7 bases separated the two germline ends. CDR3 size: 12 residues. CDR3 DNA sequence: TGTGCCTGGAGTGTAGAGACATACGAGCAGTACTTC. Protein product: CAWSVETYEQYF.

This clone was observed once. V is TRBV2 and J is TRBJ2-1; 9 bases line up with TRBD2. The CDR3 consists of 15 residues. V lost 6 bases and J lost 1; bases outside the gene matches: 4. CDR1 and CDR2 (germline): SNHLY, FYNNEI. This CDR3 reads CASRGAGGSYNEQFF. CDR3 nucleotides: TGTGCCAGCAGGGGAGCGGGGGGTTCCTACAATGAGCAGTTCTTC.

The chain combines TRBV7-3 with TRBJ2-7; 10 positions match TRBD1. Germline CDR1 is SGHTA and CDR2 is FQGTGA. There are 15 residues in the CDR3. J was trimmed by 3 bases and V by 3 bases; bases with no gene match: 5. CDR3: CASSFGTGASYEQYF. The CDR3 DNA is TGTGCCAGCAGCTTTGGGACAGGGGCTAGCTACGAGCAGTACTTC.

DNA of the CDR3: TGCGCCAGCGGCAATCATTCGGGGGCTTTCTTT. As protein: CASGNHSGAFF. The chain is built from TRBV10-1 and TRBJ1-1; D uncertain. The germline gives CDR1 WNHNN, CDR2 SYGVQD (reference sequence). The CDR3 runs to 11 residues. Trimming left V 8 bases short and J 11 bases short, with 15 bases between.

This chain connects TRBV14 to TRBJ2-7; D might be TRBD2 (6 bases). Germline CDR1 is SGHDN and CDR2 is FVKESK. Trimming took 3 bases from V and 4 from J, leaving 22 bases between them. The CDR3 is 17 amino acids. CDR3 DNA: TGTGCCAGCAGCCACGCGGACCTCGGGACTTACTCGTACGAGCAGTACTTC. Translated: CASSHADLGTYSYEQYF.

This sequence joins TRBV7-9 and TRBJ2-1, with TRBD2 as a possible D gene (7 bases). Germline assignment: CDR1 SEHNR and CDR2 FQNEAQ (reference sequence). This CDR3 region has 14 residues. Trimming stripped 5 bases from V and 9 bases from J, with 17 bases between. CDR3 nucleotide sequence: TGTGCCAGCAGCCCTATAGAAAGGGGGGGTGAGCAGTTCTTC. Translated: CASSPIERGGEQFF.

The V gene is TRBV5-4, the J gene TRBJ2-3, with 11 bases fitting TRBD2. Germline CDR1 is SGHNT and CDR2 is YYREEE (reference sequence). The CDR3 is made up of 16 amino acids. J was trimmed by 4 bases and V by 4 bases; bases with no gene match: 8. CDR3 sequence reads: CASSRALAGGSDTQYF. Written as DNA, the CDR3 is TGTGCCAGCAGCCGCGCCCTAGCGGGAGGCTCAGATACGCAGTATTTT. Looking up the rest from reference TRBV5-4 and TRBJ2-3 gives the full variable domain: ETGVTQSPTHLIKTRGQQVTLRCSSQSGHNTVSWYQQALGQGPQFIFQYYREEENGRGNFPPRFSGLQFPNYSSELNVNALELDDSALYLCASSRALAGGSDTQYFGPGTRLTVL.

This clone was seen ten or more times. This sequence joins TRBV30 and TRBJ2-2; 9 nucleotides agree with TRBD2. Germline assignment: CDR1 GTSNPN and CDR2 SVGIG (reference sequence). This CDR3 is built from 16 residues. J lost 5 bases, V lost 3 bases, and 10 bases had no gene match. CDR3 region: CAWRHLRGGNTGELFF. In nucleotides, the CDR3 is TGTGCCTGGAGACACCTGCGGGGGGGCAATACCGGGGAGCTGTTTTTT.